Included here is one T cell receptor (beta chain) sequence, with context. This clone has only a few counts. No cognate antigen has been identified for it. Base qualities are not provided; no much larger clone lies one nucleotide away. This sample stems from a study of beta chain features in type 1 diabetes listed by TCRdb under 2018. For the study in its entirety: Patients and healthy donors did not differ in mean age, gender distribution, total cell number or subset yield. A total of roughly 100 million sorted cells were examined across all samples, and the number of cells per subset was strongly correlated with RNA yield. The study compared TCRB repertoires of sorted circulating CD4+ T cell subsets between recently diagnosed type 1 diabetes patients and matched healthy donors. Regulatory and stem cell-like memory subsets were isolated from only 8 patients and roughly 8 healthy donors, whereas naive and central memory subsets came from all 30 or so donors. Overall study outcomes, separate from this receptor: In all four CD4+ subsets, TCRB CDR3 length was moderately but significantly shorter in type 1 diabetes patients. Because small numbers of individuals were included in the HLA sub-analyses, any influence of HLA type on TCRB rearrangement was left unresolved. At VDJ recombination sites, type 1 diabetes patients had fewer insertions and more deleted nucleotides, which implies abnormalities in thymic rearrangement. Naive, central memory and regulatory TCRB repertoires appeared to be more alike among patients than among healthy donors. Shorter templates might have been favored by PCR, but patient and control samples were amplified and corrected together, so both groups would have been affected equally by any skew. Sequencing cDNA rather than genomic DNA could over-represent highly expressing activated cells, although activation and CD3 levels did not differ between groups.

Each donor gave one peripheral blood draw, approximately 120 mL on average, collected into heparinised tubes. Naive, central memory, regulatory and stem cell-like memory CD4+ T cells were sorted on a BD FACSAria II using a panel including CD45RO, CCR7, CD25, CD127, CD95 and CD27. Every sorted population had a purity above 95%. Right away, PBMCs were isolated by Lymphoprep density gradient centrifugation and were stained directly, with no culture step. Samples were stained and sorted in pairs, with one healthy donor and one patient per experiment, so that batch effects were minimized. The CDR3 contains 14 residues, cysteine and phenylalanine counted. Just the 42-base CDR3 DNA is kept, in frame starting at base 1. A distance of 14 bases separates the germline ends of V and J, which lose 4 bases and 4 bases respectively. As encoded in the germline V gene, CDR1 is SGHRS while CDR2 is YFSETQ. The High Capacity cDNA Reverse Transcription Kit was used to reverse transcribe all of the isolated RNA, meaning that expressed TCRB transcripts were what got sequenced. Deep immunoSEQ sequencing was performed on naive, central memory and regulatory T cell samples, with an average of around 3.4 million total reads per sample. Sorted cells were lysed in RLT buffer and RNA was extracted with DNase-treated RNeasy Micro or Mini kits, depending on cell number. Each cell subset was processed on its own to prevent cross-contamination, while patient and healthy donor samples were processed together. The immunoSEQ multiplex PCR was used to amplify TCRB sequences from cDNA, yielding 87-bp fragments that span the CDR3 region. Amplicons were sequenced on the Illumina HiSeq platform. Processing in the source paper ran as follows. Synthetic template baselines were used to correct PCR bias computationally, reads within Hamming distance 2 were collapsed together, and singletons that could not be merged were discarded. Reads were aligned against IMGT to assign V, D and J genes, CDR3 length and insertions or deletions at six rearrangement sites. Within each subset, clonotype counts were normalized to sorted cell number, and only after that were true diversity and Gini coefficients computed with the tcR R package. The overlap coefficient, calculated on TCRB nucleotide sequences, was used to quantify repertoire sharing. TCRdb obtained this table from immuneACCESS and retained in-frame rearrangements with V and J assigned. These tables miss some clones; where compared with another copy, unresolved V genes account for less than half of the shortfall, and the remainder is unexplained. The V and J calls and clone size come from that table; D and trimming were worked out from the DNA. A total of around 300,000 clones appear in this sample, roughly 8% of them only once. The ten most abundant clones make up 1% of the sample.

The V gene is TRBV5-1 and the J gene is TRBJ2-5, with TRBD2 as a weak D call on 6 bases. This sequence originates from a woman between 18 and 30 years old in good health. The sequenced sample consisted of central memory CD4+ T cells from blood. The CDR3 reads CASSTGPRGETQYF. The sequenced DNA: TGCGCCAGCAGCACGGGACCGCGGGGAGAGACCCAGTACTTC.